This entry lists 10 T cell receptor beta chains sequenced from one sample in a study of regulatory T cells in long-lasting Graves disease. Building of the TCR beta libraries involved iRepertoire HTBI primers and Arm-PCR of CDR3 regions. TCRdb re-called the multiplex PCR reads with MiXCR, one entry per CDR3 protein. The sample yields approximately 350,000 distinct CDR3 sequences, roughly 12% seen once. Time point indicated: newly diagnosed GD, antithyroid drugs for less than 3 months. Researchers made the TCR library from RNA that was extracted from PBMCs. These data were also filed under a second study, of T cells in Graves' hyperthyroidism and ophthalmopathy.

The specimen comprised peripheral blood mononuclear cells (PBMCs), sampled at new diagnosis, from a patient treated with antithyroid drugs. These receptors all stem from a woman between 18 and 29 years old with Graves disease.

Ten or more counts support this clonotype. The V and J genes are TRBV28 and TRBJ2-3, with 11 bases identical to TRBD2. The V and J ends lost 4 bases and 2 bases, in that order; junction bases with no gene match: 11. Germline CDR1 and CDR2: MDHEN and SYDVKM. The CDR3 sequence is 18 residues long. The CDR3 reads CASSSAGTSGAHTDTQYF. CDR3 bases: TGTGCCAGCAGTTCAGCCGGGACTAGCGGTGCCCACACAGATACGCAGTATTTT.

This clonotype was seen at least ten times. The chain employs TRBV2 and TRBJ2-7; D remains ambiguous. CDR3 length: 11 residues. CDR1 and CDR2 from the germline V gene are SNHLY and FYNNEI. Trimming took off 4 bases at V and 2 bases at J, with 3 bases between the two ends. The CDR3 coding sequence is TGTGCCAGCAGTGGGGCCTACGAGCAGTACTTC. Translated, it gives CASSGAYEQYF.

The table lists this clonotype with many counts. The junction shows a germline mismatch at one end, possibly a read error. The rearrangement links TRBV7-9 to TRBJ2-7; D is perhaps TRBD2 (6 bases). This CDR3 region has 13 residues. Germline values: CDR1 SEHNR, CDR2 FQNEAQ (reference sequence). As DNA, the CDR3 is TGCGCCAGCAGCCCCAGACTAGGTATAGAGCAGTACTTC. This encodes CASSPRLGIEQYF. Looking up the rest from reference TRBV7-9 and TRBJ2-7 gives the full variable domain: DTGVSQNPRHKITKRGQNVTFRCDPISEHNRLYWYRQTLGQGPEFLTYFQNEAQLEKSRLLSDRFSAERPKGSFSTLEIQRTEQGDSAMYLCASSPRLGIEQYFGPGTRLTVT.

With regard to this clonotype: A much larger clone lies a single base off, so this may be a read error. The chain links TRBV6-2 or TRBV6-3 to TRBJ2-7; D uncertain. The germline V gene encodes CDR1 MNHEY and CDR2 SVGEGT. The CDR3 contains 13 residues. Trimming shortened V by 2 bases and J by 4 bases, and 9 bases separated the two germline ends. The CDR3 nucleotides read TGTGCCAGCAGTTACGGGCCCGCTTACGAGCAGTACTTC. Its protein product is CASSYGPAYEQYF.

The table lists this clonotype with many counts. V gene TRBV7-2 combines with J gene TRBJ1-2; unclear D gene. This CDR3 spans 14 amino acids. Trimming took off 1 base at V and 8 bases at J, with 14 bases between the two ends. CDR1 and CDR2 (germline): SGHTA, FQGNSA. CDR3 residues: CASSLEQESSGYTF. As DNA, the CDR3 is TGTGCCAGCAGCTTAGAGCAGGAATCAAGCGGCTACACCTTC.

This clonotype has ten or more counts. The chain links TRBV28 to TRBJ2-2, with TRBD1 identical over 8 bases. After removal of 5 bases from V and 6 bases from J, the junction contained 5 bases not matched to a gene. The germline V gene encodes CDR1 MDHEN and CDR2 SYDVKM. CDR3 length equals 14 residues. CDR3 in amino acids: CASSLTGGSGELFF. CDR3 in DNA: TGTGCCAGCAGTCTTACAGGGGGGTCCGGGGAGCTGTTTTTT.

This clonotype was seen ten or more times. The genes are TRBV28 and TRBJ2-7, with D perhaps TRBD1 or TRBD2 (6 bases each). The V gene's germline CDR1 is MDHEN and CDR2 SYDVKM. The V end lost 7 bases, the J end lost 0 bases, and 16 bases lay between the germline ends. There are 15 residues in the CDR3. This CDR3 is CASIRWGASSYEQYF. The CDR3 DNA is TGTGCCAGCATCCGTTGGGGGGCGAGCTCCTACGAGCAGTACTTC. Full variable domain (outside the CDR3, taken from reference TRBV28 and TRBJ2-7): DVKVTQSSRYLVKRTGEKVFLECVQDMDHENMFWYRQDPGLGLRLIYFSYDVKMKEKGDIPEGYSVSREKKERFSLILESASTNQTSMYLCASIRWGASSYEQYFGPGTRLTVT.

This clonotype was detected many times. In nucleotides, the CDR3 is TGTGCCAGCAGTTTATCACGGGACAGTCATCAACTGTTTTTT. It yields the protein CASSLSRDSHQLFF. The rearrangement uses TRBV27 and TRBJ1-4, with TRBD1 matching over 7 bases. J gave up 12 bases and V 0 bases, and 7 bases lay outside the gene matches. Per germline, CDR1 MNHEY and CDR2 SMNVEV (reference sequence). CDR3 length: 14 residues.

The V and J genes are TRBV6-1 and TRBJ1-1, with a weak D call TRBD1 (6 bases). From germline, CDR1 is MNHNS and CDR2 SASEGT. V was trimmed by 10 bases and J by 5 bases, leaving 20 bases between them. The CDR3 consists of 14 residues. The CDR3, as DNA: TGTGCCACCCTCGGGGGCGATGCCGAGACTGAAGCTTTCTTT. Translating gives CATLGGDAETEAFF.

This clonotype has at least ten counts. J is TRBJ2-1 and V is TRBV12-3 or TRBV12-4, with D maybe TRBD1 (5 bases). V lost 5 bases and J 0 bases, leaving 14 bases between the germline ends. The CDR3 sequence is 16 residues long. The CDR3: CASSTLDSSSYNEQFF. CDR3 DNA: TGTGCCAGCAGTACATTAGACAGTAGCTCCTACAATGAGCAGTTCTTC.